The 7 T cell receptor beta chains below all came from one sample that was sequenced in a study of cytomegalovirus exposure and HLA in healthy donors. Vbeta (60) and Jbeta (13) primers were used in the PCR. The assay was immunoSEQ multiplex PCR, and TCRdb's table has in-frame clones only and misses some. The sample lists about 130,000 clones, 82% occurring once. The source material was PBMCs. The receptors were sampled from a male donor in good health and CMV-seropositive.

This clone was detected a few times. V and J are TRBV2 and TRBJ2-7; 7 bases map to TRBD1. Trimming cost V 4 bases and J 2 bases; bases outside gene matches: 5. From germline, CDR1 is SNHLY and CDR2 FYNNEI. The length of the CDR3 is 14 residues. The CDR3 is CASSGRTGAYEQYF. As DNA, the CDR3 is TGTGCCAGCAGTGGACGGACAGGCGCCTACGAGCAGTACTTC.

The chain couples TRBV4-1 to TRBJ2-3; perhaps TRBD1 as D (5 bases). Trimming removed 3 bases at V and 3 bases at J, with 10 bases between. Germline V gives CDR1 MGHRA, CDR2 YSYEKL. The CDR3 sequence is 14 residues long. DNA of the CDR3: TGCGCCAGCAGCCACCGGCCAGGGACAGATACGCAGTATTTT. Its translation is CASSHRPGTDTQYF.

The CDR3 is CASREGSSYNEQFF. The CDR3 DNA is TGTGCCAGCAGGGAGGGGAGCAGTTACAATGAGCAGTTCTTC. The V and J genes are TRBV2 and TRBJ2-1, with D possibly matching TRBD2 (6 bases). Per the germline V gene, CDR1 is SNHLY and CDR2 is FYNNEI. V dropped 6 bases and J dropped 4 bases, with 13 bases sitting between them. CDR3 length: 14 amino acids.

The sample holds one count of this clone. V gene TRBV6-5 combines with J gene TRBJ1-2, with TRBD1 as a possible D gene (5 bases). The CDR3 length is 14 residues. V dropped 0 bases and J dropped 3 bases, with 8 bases sitting between them. Germline loops: CDR1 MNHEY, CDR2 SVGAGI. CDR3: CASSYSDRYYGYTF. In nucleotides, the CDR3 is TGTGCCAGCAGTTACTCCGACAGATACTATGGCTACACCTTC.

The chain uses TRBV5-1 and TRBJ1-5; 12 bases are a match to TRBD1. Germline CDR1 is SGHRS and CDR2 is YFSETQ. V gave up 3 bases and J gave up 6 bases; unmatched junction bases: 7. The CDR3 contains 16 residues. The CDR3 nucleotides are TGCGCCAGCAGCTCCGGACCGGGACAGGGGGCTCAGCCCCAGCATTTT. Its protein product is CASSSGPGQGAQPQHF.

This clone was found once. This chain connects TRBV28 to TRBJ2-7; the match to TRBD2 covers 10 bases. V dropped 3 bases and J dropped 6; count of bases not matched to a gene: 14. Germline V CDR1 and CDR2: MDHEN, SYDVKM. The CDR3 length is 17 residues. Written as DNA, the CDR3 is TGTGCCAGCAGTTTGACAGGGATCCCTAGCGGGAGACGCGAGCAGTACTTC. Translation gives CASSLTGIPSGRREQYF.

This clone was observed a handful of times. The chain joins TRBV9 to TRBJ2-1; D is perhaps TRBD2 (6 bases). The CDR3 length is 20 residues. CDR1 and CDR2 from the germline V gene are SGDLS and YYNGEE. Trimming took off 4 bases at V and 0 bases at J, with 26 bases between the two ends. The CDR3 nucleotides read TGTGCCAGCAGCATTTCGACCGGGACTTTATTGGGAAGCTCCTACAATGAGCAGTTCTTC. As protein: CASSISTGTLLGSSYNEQFF.